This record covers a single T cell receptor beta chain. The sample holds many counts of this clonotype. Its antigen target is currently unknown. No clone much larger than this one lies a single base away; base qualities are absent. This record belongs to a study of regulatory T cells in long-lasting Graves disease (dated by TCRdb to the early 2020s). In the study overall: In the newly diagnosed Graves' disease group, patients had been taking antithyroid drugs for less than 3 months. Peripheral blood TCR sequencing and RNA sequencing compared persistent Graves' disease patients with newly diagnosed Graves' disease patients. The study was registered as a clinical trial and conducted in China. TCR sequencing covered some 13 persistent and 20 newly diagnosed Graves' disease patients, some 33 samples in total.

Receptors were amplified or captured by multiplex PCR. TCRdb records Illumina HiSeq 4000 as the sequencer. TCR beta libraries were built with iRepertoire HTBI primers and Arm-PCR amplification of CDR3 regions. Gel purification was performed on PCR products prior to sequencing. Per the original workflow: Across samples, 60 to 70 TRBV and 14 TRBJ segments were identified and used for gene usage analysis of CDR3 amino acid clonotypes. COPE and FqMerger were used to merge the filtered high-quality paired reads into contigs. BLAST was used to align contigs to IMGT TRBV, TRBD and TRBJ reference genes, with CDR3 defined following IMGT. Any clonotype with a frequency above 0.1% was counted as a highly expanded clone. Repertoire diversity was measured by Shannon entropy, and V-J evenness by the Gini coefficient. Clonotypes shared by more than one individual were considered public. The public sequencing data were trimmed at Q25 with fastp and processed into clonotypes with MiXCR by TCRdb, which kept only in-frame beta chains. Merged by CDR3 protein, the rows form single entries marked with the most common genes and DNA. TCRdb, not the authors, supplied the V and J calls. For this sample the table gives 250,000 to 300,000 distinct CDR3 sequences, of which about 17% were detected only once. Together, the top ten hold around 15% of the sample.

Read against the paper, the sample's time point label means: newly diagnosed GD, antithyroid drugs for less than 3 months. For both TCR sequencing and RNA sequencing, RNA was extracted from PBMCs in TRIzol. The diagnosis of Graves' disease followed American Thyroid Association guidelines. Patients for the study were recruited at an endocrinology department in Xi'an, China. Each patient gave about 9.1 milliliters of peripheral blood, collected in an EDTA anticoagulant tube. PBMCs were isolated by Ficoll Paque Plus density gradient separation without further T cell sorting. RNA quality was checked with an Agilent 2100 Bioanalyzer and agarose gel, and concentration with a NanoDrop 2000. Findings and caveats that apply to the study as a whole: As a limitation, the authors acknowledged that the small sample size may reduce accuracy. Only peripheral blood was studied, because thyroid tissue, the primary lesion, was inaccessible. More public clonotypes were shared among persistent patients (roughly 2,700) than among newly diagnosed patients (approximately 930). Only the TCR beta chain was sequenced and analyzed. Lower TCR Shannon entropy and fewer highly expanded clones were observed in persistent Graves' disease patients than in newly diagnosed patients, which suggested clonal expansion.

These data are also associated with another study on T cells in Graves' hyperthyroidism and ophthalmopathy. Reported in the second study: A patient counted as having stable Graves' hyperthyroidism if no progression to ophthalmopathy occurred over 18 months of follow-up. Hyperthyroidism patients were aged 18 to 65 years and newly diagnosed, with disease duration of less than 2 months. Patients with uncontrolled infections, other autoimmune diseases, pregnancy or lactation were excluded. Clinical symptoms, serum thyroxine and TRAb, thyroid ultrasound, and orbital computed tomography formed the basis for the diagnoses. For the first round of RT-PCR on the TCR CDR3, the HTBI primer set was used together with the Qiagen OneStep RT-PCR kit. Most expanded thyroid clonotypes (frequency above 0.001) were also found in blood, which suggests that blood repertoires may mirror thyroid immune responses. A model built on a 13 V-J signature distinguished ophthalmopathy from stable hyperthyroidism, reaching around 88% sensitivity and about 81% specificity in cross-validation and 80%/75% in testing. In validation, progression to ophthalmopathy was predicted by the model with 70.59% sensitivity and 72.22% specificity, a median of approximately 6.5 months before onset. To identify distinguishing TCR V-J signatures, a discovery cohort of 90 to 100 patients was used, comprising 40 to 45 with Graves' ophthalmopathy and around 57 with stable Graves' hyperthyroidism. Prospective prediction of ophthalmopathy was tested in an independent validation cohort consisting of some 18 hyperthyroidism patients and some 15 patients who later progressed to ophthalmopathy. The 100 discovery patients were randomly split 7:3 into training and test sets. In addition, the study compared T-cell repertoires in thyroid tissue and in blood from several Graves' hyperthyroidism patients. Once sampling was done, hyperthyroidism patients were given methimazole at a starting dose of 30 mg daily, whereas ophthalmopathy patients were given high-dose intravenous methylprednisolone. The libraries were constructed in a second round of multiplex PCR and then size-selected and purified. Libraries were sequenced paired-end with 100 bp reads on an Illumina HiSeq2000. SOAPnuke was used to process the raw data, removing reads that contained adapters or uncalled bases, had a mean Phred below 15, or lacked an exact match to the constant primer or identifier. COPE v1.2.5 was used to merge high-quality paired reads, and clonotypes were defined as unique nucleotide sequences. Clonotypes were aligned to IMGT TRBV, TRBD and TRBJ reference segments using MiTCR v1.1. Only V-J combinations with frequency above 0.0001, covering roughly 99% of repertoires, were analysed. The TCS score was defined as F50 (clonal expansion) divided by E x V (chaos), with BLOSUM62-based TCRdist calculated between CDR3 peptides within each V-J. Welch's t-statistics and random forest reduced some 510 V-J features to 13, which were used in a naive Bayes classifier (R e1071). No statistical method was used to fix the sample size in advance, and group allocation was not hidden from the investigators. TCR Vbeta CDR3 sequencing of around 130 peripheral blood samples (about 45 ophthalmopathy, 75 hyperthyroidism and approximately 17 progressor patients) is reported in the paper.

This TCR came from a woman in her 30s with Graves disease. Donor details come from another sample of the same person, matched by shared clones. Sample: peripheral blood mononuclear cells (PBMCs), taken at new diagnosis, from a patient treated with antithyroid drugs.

For the CDR3, the sequence is CASSFSGGLAGTSSYNEQFF. The sequence in DNA is TGTGCCAGCAGCTTTAGCGGAGGACTAGCGGGGACTAGCTCCTACAATGAGCAGTTCTTC. The receptor chain draws on TRBV11-2 and TRBJ2-1, and TRBD2 aligns with 12 junction nucleotides. There are 20 amino acids in the CDR3, from cysteine to phenylalanine inclusive. Of all the DNA, just the CDR3 is kept, 60 bases in frame from base 1. Based on the germline V gene, the CDR1 and CDR2 sequences are SGHAT and FQNNGV. The V end gives up 3 bases and the J end 0 bases, leaving 12 bases in the junction not matched to a gene.